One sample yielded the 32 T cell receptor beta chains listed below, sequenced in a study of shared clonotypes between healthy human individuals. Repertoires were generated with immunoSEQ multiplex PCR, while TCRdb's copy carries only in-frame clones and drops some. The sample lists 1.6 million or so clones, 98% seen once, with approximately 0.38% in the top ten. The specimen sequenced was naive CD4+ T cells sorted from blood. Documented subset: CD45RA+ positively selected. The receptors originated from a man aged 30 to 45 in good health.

CDR3 residues: CASSLVGQSNQPQHF. The CDR3, as DNA: TGTGCCAGCAGCTTGGTCGGACAAAGCAATCAGCCCCAGCATTTT. The chain combines TRBV5-5 with TRBJ1-5; tentatively, D is TRBD1 (5 bases). V was cut by 0 bases and J by 1 base, with 8 bases left in between. The CDR3 extends over 15 amino acids. The germline V gene has CDR1 SGHKS and CDR2 YYEKEE (reference sequence). The variable domain in full, completed from reference TRBV5-5 and TRBJ1-5, reads DAGVTQSPTHLIKTRGQQVTLRCSPISGHKSVSWYQQVLGQGPQFIFQYYEKEERGRGNFPDRFSARQFPNYSSELNVNALLLGDSALYLCASSLVGQSNQPQHFGDGTRLSIL.

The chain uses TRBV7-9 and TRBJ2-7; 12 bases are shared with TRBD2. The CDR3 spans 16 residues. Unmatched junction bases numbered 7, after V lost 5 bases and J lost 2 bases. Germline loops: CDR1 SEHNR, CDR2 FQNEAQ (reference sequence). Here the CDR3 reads CASSATSGRSPYEQYF. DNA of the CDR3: TGTGCCAGCAGCGCAACTAGCGGGAGGTCCCCCTACGAGCAGTACTTC.

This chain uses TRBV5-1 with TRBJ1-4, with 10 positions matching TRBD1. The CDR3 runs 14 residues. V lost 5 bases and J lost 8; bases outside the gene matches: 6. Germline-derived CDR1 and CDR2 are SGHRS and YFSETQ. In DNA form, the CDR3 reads TGCGCCAGCAGGACAGGGGGCATCGGGGAAAAACTGTTTTTT. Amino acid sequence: CASRTGGIGEKLFF.

CDR3 coding DNA: TGTGCCAGCAGCTTCACGGGGTGGTCCTACGAGCAGTACTTC. This translates into CASSFTGWSYEQYF. The chain links TRBV7-2 to TRBJ2-7, with TRBD2 as a possible D gene (5 bases). Trimming stripped 3 bases from V and 1 base from J, with 10 bases between. The CDR3 is 14 amino acids. The germline CDR1 and CDR2 sequences are SGHTA and FQGNSA.

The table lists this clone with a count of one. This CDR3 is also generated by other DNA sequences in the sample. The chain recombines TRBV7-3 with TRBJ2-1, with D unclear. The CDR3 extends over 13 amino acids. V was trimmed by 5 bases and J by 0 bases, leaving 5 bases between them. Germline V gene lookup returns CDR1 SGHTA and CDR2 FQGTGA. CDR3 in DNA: TGTGCCAGCAGCCTCAGCTCCTACAATGAGCAGTTCTTC. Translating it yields CASSLSSYNEQFF.

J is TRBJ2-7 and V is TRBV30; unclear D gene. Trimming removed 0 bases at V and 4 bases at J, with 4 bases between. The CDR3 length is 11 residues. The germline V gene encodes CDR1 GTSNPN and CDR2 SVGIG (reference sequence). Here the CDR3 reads CAWSVKYEQYF. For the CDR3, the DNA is TGTGCCTGGAGTGTTAAGTACGAGCAGTACTTC.

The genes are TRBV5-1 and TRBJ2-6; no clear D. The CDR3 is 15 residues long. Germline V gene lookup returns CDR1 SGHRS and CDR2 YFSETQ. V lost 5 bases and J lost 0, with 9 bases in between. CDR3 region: CASSRWYSGANVLTF. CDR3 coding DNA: TGCGCCAGCAGTCGCTGGTACTCTGGGGCCAACGTCCTGACTTTC.

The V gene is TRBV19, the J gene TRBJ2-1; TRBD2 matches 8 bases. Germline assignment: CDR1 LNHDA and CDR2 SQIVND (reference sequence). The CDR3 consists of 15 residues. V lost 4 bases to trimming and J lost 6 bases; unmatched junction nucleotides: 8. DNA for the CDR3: TGTGCCAGTAGTACCCCGGGACTAGTCACCAATGAGCAGTTCTTC. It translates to CASSTPGLVTNEQFF.

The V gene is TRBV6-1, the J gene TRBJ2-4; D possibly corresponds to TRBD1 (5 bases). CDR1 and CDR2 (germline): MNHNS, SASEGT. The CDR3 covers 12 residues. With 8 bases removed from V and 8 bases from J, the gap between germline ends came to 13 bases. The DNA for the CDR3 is TGTGCCAGCGATGACAGAAGGGACATTCAGTACTTC. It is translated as CASDDRRDIQYF.

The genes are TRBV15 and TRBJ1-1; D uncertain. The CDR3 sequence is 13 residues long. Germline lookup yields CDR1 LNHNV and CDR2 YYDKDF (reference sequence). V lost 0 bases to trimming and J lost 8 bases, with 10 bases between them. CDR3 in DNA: TGTGCCACCAGCAGAGATCGCGCAGGCGAAGCTTTCTTT. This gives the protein CATSRDRAGEAFF.

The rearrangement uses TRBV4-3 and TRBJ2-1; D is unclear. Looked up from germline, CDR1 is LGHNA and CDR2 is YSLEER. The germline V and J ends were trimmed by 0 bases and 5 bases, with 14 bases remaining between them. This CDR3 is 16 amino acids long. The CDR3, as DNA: TGCGCCAGCAGCCAAGATTGGTTAGGGTTCGACAATGAGCAGTTCTTC. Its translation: CASSQDWLGFDNEQFF.

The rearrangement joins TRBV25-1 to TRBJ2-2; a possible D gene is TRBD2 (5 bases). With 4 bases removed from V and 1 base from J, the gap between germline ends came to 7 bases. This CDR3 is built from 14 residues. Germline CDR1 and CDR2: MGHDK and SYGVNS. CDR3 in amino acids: CASSGEGNTGELFF. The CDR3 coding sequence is TGTGCCAGCAGTGGCGAGGGGAACACCGGGGAGCTGTTTTTT.

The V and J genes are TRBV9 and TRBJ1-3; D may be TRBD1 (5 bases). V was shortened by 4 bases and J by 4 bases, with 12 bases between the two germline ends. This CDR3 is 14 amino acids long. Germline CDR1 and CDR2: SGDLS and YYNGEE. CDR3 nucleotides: TGTGCCAGCAGCCCCGGGACGGGAGGAAACACCATATATTTT. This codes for CASSPGTGGNTIYF. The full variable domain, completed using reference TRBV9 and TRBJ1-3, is DSGVTQTPKHLITATGQRVTLRCSPRSGDLSVYWYQQSLDQGLQFLIQYYNGEERAKGNILERFSAQQFPDLHSELNLSSLELGDSALYFCASSPGTGGNTIYFGEGSWLTVV.

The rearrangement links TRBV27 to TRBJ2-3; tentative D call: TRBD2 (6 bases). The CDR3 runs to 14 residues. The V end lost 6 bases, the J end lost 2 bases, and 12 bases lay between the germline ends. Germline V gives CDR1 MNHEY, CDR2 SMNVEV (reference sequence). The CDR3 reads CASRSGLLTDTQYF. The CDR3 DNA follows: TGTGCCAGCAGATCGGGACTGCTCACAGATACGCAGTATTTT.

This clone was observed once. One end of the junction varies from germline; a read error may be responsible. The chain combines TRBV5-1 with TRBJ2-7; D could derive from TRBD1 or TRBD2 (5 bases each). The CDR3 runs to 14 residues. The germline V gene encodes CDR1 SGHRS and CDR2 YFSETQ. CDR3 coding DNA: TGCGCCAGCAGCTTGGAGGGGAGCTCCCACGAGCAGTACTTC. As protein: CASSLEGSSHEQYF.

CDR3 protein: CASSLGLAGLYEQYF. In DNA form, the CDR3 reads TGTGCCAGTAGTTTGGGACTAGCGGGCCTCTACGAGCAGTACTTC. This chain joins TRBV19 and TRBJ2-7, with 12 nucleotides matching TRBD2. The CDR3 extends over 15 amino acids. Germline CDR1 is LNHDA and CDR2 is SQIVND (reference sequence). J gave up 3 bases and V 5 bases, and 5 bases lay outside the gene matches.

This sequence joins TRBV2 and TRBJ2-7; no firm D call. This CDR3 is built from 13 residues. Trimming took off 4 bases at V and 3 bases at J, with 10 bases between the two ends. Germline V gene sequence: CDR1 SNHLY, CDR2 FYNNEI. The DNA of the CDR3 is TGTGCCAGCAGTGTAGGGATGCTCTACGAGCAGTACTTC. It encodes CASSVGMLYEQYF.

CDR3 bases: TGTGCCAGCAGCATCCGGGCGGGGACAGGGGCCCACGAGCAGTACTTC. Its protein is CASSIRAGTGAHEQYF. This chain links TRBV14 with TRBJ2-7, with 10 positions matching TRBD1. V gave up 5 bases and J gave up 5 bases; unmatched junction bases: 12. Germline V CDR1 and CDR2: SGHDN, FVKESK. The CDR3 is 16 residues long.

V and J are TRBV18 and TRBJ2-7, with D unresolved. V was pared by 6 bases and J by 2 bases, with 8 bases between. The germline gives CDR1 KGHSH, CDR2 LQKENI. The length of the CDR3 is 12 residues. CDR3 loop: CASSTRTYEQYF. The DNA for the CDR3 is TGTGCCAGCTCCACGCGAACCTACGAGCAGTACTTC.

CDR3 loop: CASSSPLALSYNEQFF. The CDR3, as DNA: TGTGCCAGCAGTTCCCCTCTGGCTCTCTCCTACAATGAGCAGTTCTTC. The rearrangement joins TRBV28 to TRBJ2-1; the D is unclear. V was pared by 4 bases and J by 0 bases, with 13 bases between. This CDR3 is built from 16 residues. The germline V gene encodes CDR1 MDHEN and CDR2 SYDVKM.

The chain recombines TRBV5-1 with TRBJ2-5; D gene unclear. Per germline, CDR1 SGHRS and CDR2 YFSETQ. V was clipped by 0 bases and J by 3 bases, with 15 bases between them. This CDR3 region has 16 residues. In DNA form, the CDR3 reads TGCGCCAGCAGCTTGGCCTGGAACACACCCAAAGAGACCCAGTACTTC. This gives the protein CASSLAWNTPKETQYF.

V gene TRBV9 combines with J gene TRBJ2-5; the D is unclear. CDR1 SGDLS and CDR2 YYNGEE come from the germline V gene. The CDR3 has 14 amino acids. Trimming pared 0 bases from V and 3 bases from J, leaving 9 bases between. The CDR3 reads CASSVASGKETQYF. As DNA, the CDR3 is TGTGCCAGCAGCGTAGCTAGTGGGAAAGAGACCCAGTACTTC.

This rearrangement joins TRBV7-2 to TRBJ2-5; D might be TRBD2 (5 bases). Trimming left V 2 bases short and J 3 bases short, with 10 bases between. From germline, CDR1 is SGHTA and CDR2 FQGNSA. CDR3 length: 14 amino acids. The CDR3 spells CASSLLASKETQYF. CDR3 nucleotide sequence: TGTGCCAGCAGCTTACTAGCTTCAAAAGAGACCCAGTACTTC.

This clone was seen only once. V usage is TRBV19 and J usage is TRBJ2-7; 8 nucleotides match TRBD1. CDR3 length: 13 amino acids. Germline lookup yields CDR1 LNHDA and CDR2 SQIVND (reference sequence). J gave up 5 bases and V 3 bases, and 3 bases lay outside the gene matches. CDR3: CASSMDRANEQYF. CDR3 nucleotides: TGTGCCAGTAGTATGGACAGGGCGAACGAGCAGTACTTC.

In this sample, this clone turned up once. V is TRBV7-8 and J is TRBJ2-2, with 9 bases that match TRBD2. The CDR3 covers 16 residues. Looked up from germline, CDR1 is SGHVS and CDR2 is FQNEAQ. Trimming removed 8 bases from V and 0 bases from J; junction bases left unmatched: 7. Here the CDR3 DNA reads TGTGCCAGCCCGCAGGGACTAGCCACGAACACCGGGGAGCTGTTTTTT. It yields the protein CASPQGLATNTGELFF.

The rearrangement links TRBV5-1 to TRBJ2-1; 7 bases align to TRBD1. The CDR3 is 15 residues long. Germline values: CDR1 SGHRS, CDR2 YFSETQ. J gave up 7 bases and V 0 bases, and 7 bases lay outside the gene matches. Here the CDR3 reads CASSLAGFRGNEQFF. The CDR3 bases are TGCGCCAGCAGCTTGGCCGGGTTCAGGGGGAATGAGCAGTTCTTC.

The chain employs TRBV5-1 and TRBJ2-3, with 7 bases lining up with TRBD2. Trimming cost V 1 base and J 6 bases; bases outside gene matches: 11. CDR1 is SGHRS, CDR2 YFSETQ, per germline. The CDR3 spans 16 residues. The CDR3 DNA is TGCGCCAGCAGCTTGCACGGGGGGTCTAGGGACGATACGCAGTATTTT. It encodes CASSLHGGSRDDTQYF.

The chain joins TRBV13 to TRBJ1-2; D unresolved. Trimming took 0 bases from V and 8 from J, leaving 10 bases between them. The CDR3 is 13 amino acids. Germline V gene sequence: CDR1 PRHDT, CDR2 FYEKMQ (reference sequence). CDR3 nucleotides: TGTGCCAGCAGCTTAGGAACGACATACGGCTACACCTTC. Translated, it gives CASSLGTTYGYTF.

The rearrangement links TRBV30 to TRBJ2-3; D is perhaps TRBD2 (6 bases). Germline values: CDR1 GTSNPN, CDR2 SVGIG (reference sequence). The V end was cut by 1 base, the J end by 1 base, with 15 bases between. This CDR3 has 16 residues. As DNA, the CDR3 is TGTGCCTGGAGTGGTAGCGGAAACCGAGGCACAGATACGCAGTATTTT. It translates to CAWSGSGNRGTDTQYF.

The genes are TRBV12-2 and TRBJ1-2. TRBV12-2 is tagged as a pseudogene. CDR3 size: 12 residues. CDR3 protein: CASRSTNYGYTF. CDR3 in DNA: TGTGCAAGTCGCTCCACGAACTATGGCTACACCTTC.

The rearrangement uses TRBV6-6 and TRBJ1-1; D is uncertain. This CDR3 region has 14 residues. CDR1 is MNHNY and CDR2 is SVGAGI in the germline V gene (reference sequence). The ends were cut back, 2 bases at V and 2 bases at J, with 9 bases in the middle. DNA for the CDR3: TGTGCCAGCAGTTACGCCGGTGGCAACACTGAAGCTTTCTTT. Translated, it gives CASSYAGGNTEAFF.

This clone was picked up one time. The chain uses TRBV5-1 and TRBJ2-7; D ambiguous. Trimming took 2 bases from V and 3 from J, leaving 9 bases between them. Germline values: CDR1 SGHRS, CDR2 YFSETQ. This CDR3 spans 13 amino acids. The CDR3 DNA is TGCGCCAGCAGCTTTACCGTGGACTACGAGCAGTACTTC. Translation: CASSFTVDYEQYF.